This record looks at one T cell receptor beta chain sequence and its context. Its antigen is still unknown. There are no base qualities to consult, and no much larger clone falls within one base. The sample is drawn from a study of early T cells in non-severe SARS-CoV-2 infection (dated by TCRdb to 2020 to 2022). Broadly, across the study: Because TCR sequencing was done on bulk RNA from unsorted whole blood, the alpha and beta chains could not be paired. The paper as a whole reports these results and caveats: VDJdb matching was skewed toward anti-spike CD8 responses and likely underestimated virus-specific expansions by missing private and CD4 specificities.

CDR1 and CDR2, per the germline V gene (reference sequence), are LNHDA and SQIVND. From the cysteine through the phenylalanine, the CDR3 covers 13 amino acids. The read is trimmed to its CDR3 DNA, 39 bases read in frame from base 1. V trim: 3 bases; J trim: 3 bases; unmatched bases: 2. Library construction relied on 5' RACE. For sequencing, a NextSeq 500 was employed. To correct for sequencing error and PCR bias, the TCR library protocol tagged individual cDNA molecules with unique molecular identifiers. TCR alpha and beta chains were both sequenced, and the abundances of alpha and beta sequences in each sample were closely correlated with each other. The authors' analysis ran thus. Decombinator V4 was used to annotate TCR sequences for V gene, J gene and CDR3. Expanded TCRs were defined as changing significantly between any two time points under a Poisson model with p below 0.0001. TCR abundances were normalised to the total number of TCRs sequenced in each sample and reported as counts per million. MAIT TCRs were defined by TRAV1-2 paired with TRAJ12, TRAJ20 or TRAJ33, and iNKT TCRs by TRAV10 paired with TRAJ18. VDJdb, accessed 1 November 2021, was searched for CMV, EBV and SARS-CoV-2 annotated TCRs, with TCRs annotated for multiple antigens excluded. The public sequencing data were trimmed at Q25 with fastp and processed into clonotypes with MiXCR by TCRdb, which kept only in-frame beta chains. Merged by CDR3 protein, the rows form single entries marked with the most common genes and DNA. TCRdb's processing, not the authors', yielded these V and J calls. The sample table holds 50,000 or so distinct CDR3 sequences, of which about 4.2% were seen once. Around 6% of the sample is in the top ten clones.

A case-control design nested within a healthcare worker cohort in London, UK, was used, with weekly nasopharyngeal swab PCR tests and blood sampling performed. Between 23 and 31 March 2020, the week of the UK lockdown, healthcare workers were enrolled and then followed up weekly for as long as 16 weeks. This sequence uses TRBV19 and TRBJ2-7, with 7 bases aligning to TRBD1. The source is an adult who was a healthcare worker with PCR-confirmed SARS-CoV-2 infection or an uninfected control (not recorded which). The sequenced sample consisted of whole blood. Here the CDR3 is given as CASSIGTVYEQYF. The DNA sequence reads TGTGCCAGTAGTATTGGGACAGTCTACGAGCAGTACTTC. Joined to the reference TRBV19 and TRBJ2-7 proteins, this CDR3 gives the full variable domain: DGGITQSPKYLFRKEGQNVTLSCEQNLNHDAMYWYRQDPGQGLRLIYYSQIVNDFQKGDIAEGYSVSREKKESFPLTVTSAQKNPTAFYLCASSIGTVYEQYFGPGTRLTVT.